This TCR beta chain was recovered during a study of blood T cell repertoires in COVID-19. Overall study context: COVID-19 samples collected from the United States, Italy and Spain covered acute and convalescent phases. Nucleic acid was either cDNA or gDNA, and it came from T cells, B-cell-depleted T cells, or PBMCs.

Germline V lookup: CDR1 LNHNV, CDR2 YYDKDF (reference sequence). Trimming took 5 bases from V and 6 from J, leaving 11 bases between them. CDR3 size: 13 residues. How the authors handled the data: Amplified reference gene primers provided the basis for estimating nucleated cell counts. Measured with immunoSEQ multiplex PCR; TCRdb has only the in-frame clones, and not every one. D and trimming were read from the DNA, whereas the V and J calls and clone size are those reported in that table. Of 50,000 to 55,000 clones in the sample, just under 90% were seen once. The sequence derives from a man in his forties or fifties with acute or convalescent COVID-19. The sequenced material came from peripheral blood. The chain recombines TRBV15 with TRBJ2-1, with D possibly matching TRBD1 (6 bases). The CDR3 DNA reads TGTGCCACCAGCTCGAGCAGGGGCAATGAGCAGTTCTTC. Amino acid sequence: CATSSSRGNEQFF.